A selection of T cell receptor beta chains follows, all from one sample in a study of blood T cells in healthy people across ages. TCRdb itself ran the 5' RACE reads through MiXCR, one entry per CDR3 protein. This table has about 1.4 million distinct CDR3 sequences, 45% to 70% appearing once. Material for sequencing was blood. The receptors here all came from a man younger than 35 in good health. The CDR3 runs from the conserved cysteine through the conserved F or W. Each record gives: CDR3 DNA, CDR3 protein, J gene, clone size, V gene, D gene. A D gene is named only where the DNA matches it firmly. Clone size is given for some rows only: seen once, a few or many times, or a class if the clone is expanded.

TGTGCCAGCAGCTTGGGTAGCGGGGGAGGCTACAATGAGCAGTTCTTC CASSLGSGGGYNEQFF TRBJ2-1 NA TRBV7-2 TRBD2
TGTGCCAGCAGCGATGGGACAGGGAATGAAAAACTGTTTTTT CASSDGTGNEKLFF TRBJ1-4 NA TRBV5-4 TRBD1
TGCAGTGCTAGAGATGGGGGAACTGGGGCCAACGTCCTGACTTTC CSARDGGTGANVLTF TRBJ2-6 once TRBV20-1 NA
TGCAGTGCTAGCAGTGAGAATCTTTACGAGCAGTACTTC CSASSENLYEQYF TRBJ2-7 NA TRBV20-1 NA
TGTGCCAGCAGTTTATCTCTCCACCTCGACTTCACAGATACGCAGTATTTT CASSLSLHLDFTDTQYF TRBJ2-3 NA TRBV12-3/TRBV12-4 NA
TGTGCCAGCTCAGGGCTATATCAGTACTTC CASSGLYQYF TRBJ2-5 NA TRBV18 NA
TGCAGTGCTGGGTGGGACTTACAGCCCCAGCATTTT CSAGWDLQPQHF TRBJ1-5 NA TRBV20-1 NA
TGTGCCAGCAGTGAGACAGGGACGAATCAGCCCCAGCATTTT CASSETGTNQPQHF TRBJ1-5 few TRBV27 TRBD1
TGTGCCAGCAGCAGAGAACCGGGACTAGCCCTACAAGAGACCCAGTACTTC CASSREPGLALQETQYF TRBJ2-5 few TRBV6-1 TRBD2
TGTGCCAGCAGTTCCCCCCGGGACAGGGCTGGTTACGAGCAGTACTTC CASSSPRDRAGYEQYF TRBJ2-7 few TRBV7-2 TRBD1
TGCAGTGCGTCGGCACCGGGACAGGGGGCGCAGGCTCCATTTTATGGCTACACCTTC CSASAPGQGAQAPFYGYTF TRBJ1-2 NA TRBV20-1 TRBD1
TGCAGTGCTAGTCCCGGGACACAATATGGCTACACCTTC CSASPGTQYGYTF TRBJ1-2 few TRBV20-1 NA
TGTGCCAGCAGCTTAAGTCCCGTCAAACACAGGGGGCTGCCCCCCAATGAGCAGTTCTTC CASSLSPVKHRGLPPNEQFF TRBJ2-1 NA TRBV7-9 TRBD1
TGTGCCAGCACCCGGACAGTAAACTATGGCTACACCTTC CASTRTVNYGYTF TRBJ1-2 NA TRBV6-5 NA
TGCACCAGCAGCCTTACTCAGGGGGCTGAGCAGTACTTC CTSSLTQGAEQYF TRBJ2-7 NA TRBV1 NA
TGTGCCAGCAGCCTCGTACTAGATTCCGGTGGGCATGAGCAGTTCTTC CASSLVLDSGGHEQFF TRBJ2-1 NA TRBV4-2 NA
TGTGCCAGCAGTCTAAGGCAGGGGGAAAACATTCAGTACTTC CASSLRQGENIQYF TRBJ2-4 many TRBV13 TRBD1